Presented here are 11 T cell receptor beta chains from one specimen sequenced in a study of blood T cell repertoires in COVID-19. Libraries were prepared by immunoSEQ multiplex PCR; TCRdb keeps only in-frame clonotypes and omits some of them. The sample records about 150,000 clones, around 90% being singletons. The sequencing sample was made of peripheral blood. These TCRs come from a woman aged 50 to 60 with acute or convalescent COVID-19.

The chain carries TRBV6-1 and TRBJ1-5, with D possibly TRBD1 on 5 matching bases. The CDR3 loop spans 15 amino acids. Germline V gene sequence: CDR1 MNHNS, CDR2 SASEGT. Deletions cut 3 bases from V and 6 bases from J, with 15 bases between. The CDR3 bases are TGTGCCAGCAGTGACAGCAGGGTCGATAGTCAGCCCCAGCATTTT. This gives the protein CASSDSRVDSQPQHF.

This clone is a singleton in its sample. This sequence joins TRBV5-1 and TRBJ1-2; 9 bases are shared with TRBD1. Germline CDR1 and CDR2: SGHRS and YFSETQ. This CDR3 comprises 14 residues. Trimming removed 7 bases from V and 2 bases from J; junction bases left unmatched: 6. CDR3 amino acids: CASARDRVNYGYTF. The CDR3 DNA sequence: TGCGCCAGCGCGAGGGACAGGGTGAACTATGGCTACACCTTC.

V is TRBV28 and J is TRBJ2-5, with TRBD2 matching over 11 bases. The V gene end was trimmed by 6 bases and the J gene end by 2 bases; junction bases not matched to a gene: 2. Germline V CDR1 and CDR2: MDHEN, SYDVKM. The CDR3 has 14 residues. CDR3 residues: CASRLAGGQETQYF. The CDR3, as DNA: TGTGCCAGCAGATTAGCGGGGGGGCAAGAGACCCAGTACTTC.

In regard to this clone: A read error may produce the germline difference seen at one junction end. The J gene is TRBJ1-2, the V gene TRBV7-2; D gene unclear. The V gene's germline CDR1 is SGHTA and CDR2 FQGNSA. The CDR3 loop spans 14 amino acids. This chain's CDR3 is CASNLPGGIRGYTF. CDR3 DNA: TGTGCCAGCAACTTACCCGGAGGGATAAGAGGCTACACCTTC.

This clone was detected a few times. The V gene is TRBV27, the J gene TRBJ1-5; 7 nucleotides match TRBD1. V trimming: 5 bases; J trimming: 6 bases; junction bases outside the gene matches: 7. This CDR3 has 14 residues. Germline V lookup: CDR1 MNHEY, CDR2 SMNVEV (reference sequence). The CDR3 DNA sequence: TGTGCCAGCAGTATCGCAGGGGGAGGTCAGCCCCAGCATTTT. This translates into CASSIAGGGQPQHF.

The chain joins TRBV5-4 to TRBJ2-2; 9 positions agree with TRBD1. The CDR3 is 16 amino acids. Germline V gives CDR1 SGHNT, CDR2 YYREEE (reference sequence). V lost 4 bases, J lost 5 bases, and 9 bases stayed unmatched. The CDR3 loop is CASSPREQGATGELFF. Here the CDR3 DNA reads TGTGCCAGCAGCCCAAGAGAACAGGGGGCGACCGGGGAGCTGTTTTTT.

The sample holds one count of this clone. This chain uses TRBV20-1 with TRBJ2-2; D unresolved. This CDR3 has 13 amino acids. V was trimmed by 3 bases and J by 1 base, leaving 6 bases between them. CDR1 and CDR2 (germline): DFQATT, SNEGSKA (reference sequence). The CDR3 DNA is TGCAGTGCTAGTTCCCGGAACACCGGGGAGCTGTTTTTT. This encodes CSASSRNTGELFF.

This clone was observed a few times. This chain connects TRBV11-2 to TRBJ2-1; 7 nucleotides line up with TRBD1. V lost 4 bases to trimming and J lost 2 bases; unmatched junction nucleotides: 11. The CDR3 has 17 amino acids. Per germline, CDR1 SGHAT and CDR2 FQNNGV. The CDR3 nucleotides read TGTGCCAGCAGCTCAAGCCGGGACAGCCTAACCTACAATGAGCAGTTCTTC. Protein product: CASSSSRDSLTYNEQFF.

This sequence joins TRBV28 and TRBJ2-1, with D possibly matching TRBD1 (6 bases). The CDR3 spans 15 residues. V was pared by 3 bases and J by 6 bases, with 15 bases between. Germline V lookup: CDR1 MDHEN, CDR2 SYDVKM. The DNA of the CDR3 is TGTGCCAGCAGTTTGGGGGCGCAAATCCCCAATGAGCAGTTCTTC. The encoded protein is CASSLGAQIPNEQFF.

This clone is a singleton in its sample. The chain recombines TRBV10-3 with TRBJ2-2; weak D call: TRBD1 (7 bases). V was clipped by 0 bases and J by 4 bases, with 15 bases between them. The germline gives CDR1 ENHRY, CDR2 SYGVKD. CDR3 size: 17 residues. The CDR3 DNA follows: TGTGCCATCAGTGAGTCCCCCGGGACAGCGGGCACCGGGGAGCTGTTTTTT. As protein: CAISESPGTAGTGELFF.

V and J are TRBV9 and TRBJ1-6; D is unclear. This CDR3 comprises 16 residues. In germline, CDR1 is SGDLS, CDR2 YYNGEE. Trimming took off 4 bases at V and 0 bases at J, with 11 bases between the two ends. Written as DNA, the CDR3 is TGTGCCAGCAGCCTTGGCTCTAGCTCCTATAATTCACCCCTCCACTTT. Residues: CASSLGSSSYNSPLHF.